The following is a TCR beta chain sequence with its context. The data originate from a study of control samples from healthy donors and cancer patients. Trimming took off 3 bases at V and 1 base at J, with 13 bases between the two ends. Germline V gene sequence: CDR1 KGHSH, CDR2 LQKENI. The CDR3 extends over 15 amino acids. The repertoire was sequenced with immunoSEQ multiplex PCR; TCRdb's copy has only in-frame clones and lacks some. The profile shows 75,000 to 90,000 clones, approximately 89% of them singletons. Sample: blood. The chain uses TRBV18 and TRBJ2-7, with D tentatively TRBD1 (5 bases). The clonotype comes from a man aged 50 to 60 in good health. CDR3 in DNA: TGTGCCAGCTCACCTCCAGGGCCTGGGTCCTACGAGCAGTACTTC. This translates into CASSPPGPGSYEQYF.